These T cell receptor beta chains were read from a single sample in a study of identifying expanded T cells in peripheral blood. Some clones are missing from TCRdb's copy, which holds only in-frame ones; the method was immunoSEQ multiplex PCR. The sample yields some 100,000 clones, about 87% seen once. Sequencing was carried out using blood. These receptor sequences come from a person aged 18 to 69 in good health. Both conserved end residues are part of each CDR3. Fields, in order: V gene, J gene, CDR3 protein.

v_gene: TRBV18; j_gene: TRBJ1-5; CDR3aa: CASSPSEAQPQHF
v_gene: TRBV11-3; j_gene: TRBJ1-1; CDR3aa: CASSTDGNTEAFF
v_gene: TRBV12-5; j_gene: TRBJ2-6; CDR3aa: CASGNPNAGQSRANVLTF
v_gene: TRBV28; j_gene: TRBJ1-2; CDR3aa: CASSLFSAYGYTF
v_gene: TRBV28; j_gene: TRBJ1-1; CDR3aa: CASPGRRTGRAEAFF
v_gene: TRBV2; j_gene: TRBJ1-6; CDR3aa: CASSEGRQNSPLHF
v_gene: TRBV7-2; j_gene: TRBJ2-3; CDR3aa: CASSLSGATHGDTQYF
v_gene: TRBV7-9; j_gene: TRBJ2-1; CDR3aa: CASSLGSSTGSPSYNEQFF
v_gene: TRBV7-9; j_gene: TRBJ2-7; CDR3aa: CASSFHYEQYF
v_gene: TRBV6-1; j_gene: TRBJ2-7; CDR3aa: CASSESVTTYEQYF
v_gene: TRBV7-2; j_gene: TRBJ1-5; CDR3aa: CASSLNPQPQHF
v_gene: TRBV5-4; j_gene: TRBJ1-6; CDR3aa: CASSLTGTGDSSPLHF